This TCR beta chain was captured in a study of T cells expressing NK-cell markers. The overall study: Sorted T-cell subsets CD3+CD56+NKG2C+, CD3+CD56+NKG2C- and CD3+CD56-NKG2C+ were TCR beta-sequenced. Among eight sequenced donors, seven carried HCMV seropositivity while one was seronegative. Study results and caveats: There remained a lack of clarity about HCMV specificity of expanded NKG2C+ T cell clones.

Comment on this clonotype: What it binds is unknown.

As the method of synthesis, 5'RACE template switching with UMIs yielded TCR beta cDNA. TCRdb reprocessed the 5' RACE reads and stores each CDR3 protein as one record, lacking DNA. The sample totals 150,000 or so distinct CDR3 sequences. The specimen was blood T cells: a sorted CD56 or NKG2C T cell subset, CD4+ or CD8+ T cells, or bulk PBMC T cells (not recorded which). The receptor comes from a woman aged 45-60 years in good health.

The CDR3 loop reads CASSSPGLAGYNEQFF. The rearrangement uses TRBV5-1 and TRBJ2-1; TCRdb calls TRBD2, which cannot be checked without DNA. Germline V gene lookup returns CDR1 SGHRS and CDR2 YFSETQ. The length of the CDR3 is 16 residues.